This record covers a single T cell receptor beta chain. Its matching antigen is unknown. This sample was included in a study of long-term antiretroviral therapy in people with HIV. Study-level points and caveats: Among HIV repertoires, CDR3 length ranges were narrower than those of controls.

The CDR3 consists of 15 residues. The germline V gene has CDR1 MDHEN and CDR2 SYDVKM. Losses at the gene ends were 7 bases for V and 3 bases for J; bases not matched to a gene: 9. Each donor had at least one pre-ART and at least two post-ART PBMC samples. With survey level as its setting, the immunoSEQ assay was v3.0. Only in-frame clones appear in the TCRdb table, and some are missing; sequencing was by immunoSEQ multiplex PCR. Of over 20,000 clones in the sample, around four fifths were seen once. The receptor comes from a man in his forties with HIV. The rearrangement uses TRBV28 and TRBJ2-7; 10 bases agree with TRBD2. The input for sequencing was unsorted PBMCs, taken 1.6 years after starting antiretroviral therapy. CDR3 DNA sequence: TGTGCCAGCATTGCGAGCGGGAGGGCTCTCTACGAGCAGTACTTC. Amino acids: CASIASGRALYEQYF.